The clone carrying this T cell receptor beta chain was seen repeatedly, ten times or more. V shed 3 bases and J 1 base; nucleotides not matched to a gene: 4. The CDR3 runs 16 residues. Germline CDR1 SGHRS, CDR2 YFSETQ. TCRdb re-analysed the 5' RACE reads in MiXCR, keeping a single row per CDR3 protein. In the table there are 45,000 to 60,000 distinct CDR3 sequences, approximately 25% of which are singletons. What was sequenced was tumor-infiltrating naive CD4+ T cells sorted from the breast tumor. Stated subset: naive CD4+ T cells, CD4+CD45RA+CD25-. The receptor was isolated from a female donor with breast cancer. This chain joins TRBV5-1 and TRBJ2-3; TRBD2 agrees at 11 bases. The CDR3 loop reads CASSSGTSGGTDTQYF. In nucleotides, the CDR3 is TGCGCCAGCAGCTCGGGGACTAGCGGAGGCACAGATACGCAGTATTTT.